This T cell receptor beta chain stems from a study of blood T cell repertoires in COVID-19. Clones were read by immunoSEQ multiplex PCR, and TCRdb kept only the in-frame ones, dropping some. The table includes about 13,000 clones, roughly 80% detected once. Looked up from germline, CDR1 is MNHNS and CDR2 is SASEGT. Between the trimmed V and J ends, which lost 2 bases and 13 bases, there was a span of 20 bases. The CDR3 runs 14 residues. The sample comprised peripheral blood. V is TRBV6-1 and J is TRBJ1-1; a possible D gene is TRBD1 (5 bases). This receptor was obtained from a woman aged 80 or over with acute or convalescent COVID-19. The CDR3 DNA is TGTGCCAGCAGTGAATGGGGGGGACGTTCGATAGGTTTCTTT. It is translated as CASSEWGGRSIGFF.